This TCR beta chain was documented in a study of PD-1 blockade in classical Hodgkin lymphoma. Trimming removed 6 bases from V and 1 base from J, with 10 bases in between. This CDR3 comprises 14 residues. The V gene's germline CDR1 is LNHDA and CDR2 SQIVND (reference sequence). Study observations and caveats: Whatever underlies the repertoire differences (possibly disease activity or prior therapy) remains undefined.

Clones were read by immunoSEQ multiplex PCR, and TCRdb kept only the in-frame ones, dropping some. The sample carries just over 50,000 clones, 73% recorded once. In regard to this clone: The antigen is not known.

Each and every patient relapsed after autologous stem cell transplantation, and patients got differing brentuximab vedotin exposure. This TCR derives from a human donor with classical Hodgkin lymphoma. Specimen: peripheral blood mononuclear cells (PBMCs), collected before the second cycle of nivolumab. This chain links TRBV19 with TRBJ1-5; D perhaps matches TRBD1 (5 bases). The CDR3 loop is CASRTGPSNQPQHF. In DNA, the CDR3 is TGTGCCAGTAGGACGGGACCCAGCAATCAGCCCCAGCATTTT.